One and the same sample provided the 13 T cell receptor beta chains below, sequenced in a study of T cells in Graves' hyperthyroidism and ophthalmopathy (dated by TCRdb to about 2019). The library relied on multiplex PCR. Sequencing relied on an Illumina HiSeq 2000. The TCR beta CDR3 regions were amplified from RNA transcripts. For the first round of RT-PCR on the TCR CDR3, the HTBI primer set was used together with the Qiagen OneStep RT-PCR kit. The public sequencing data were trimmed at Q25 with fastp and processed into clonotypes with MiXCR by TCRdb, which kept only in-frame beta chains. One record per CDR3 amino acid sequence lists the most common genes and DNA. In this sample the table shows nearly 750,000 distinct CDR3 sequences, about 35% of which occur a single time. The ten largest make up more than 25% of the sample. Sequenced: blood. These receptor sequences come from a woman aged 40 to 49 with Graves' hyperthyroidism.

This clonotype was seen repeatedly, ten times or more. The chain links TRBV7-2 to TRBJ1-1; 9 bases match TRBD1. CDR3 length equals 16 residues. Per the germline V gene, CDR1 is SGHTA and CDR2 is FQGNSA. The V and J ends lost 5 bases and 3 bases, in that order; junction bases with no gene match: 10. CDR3 DNA: TGTGCCAGCAGCCCCCCAGGGACAGGGATGGACACTGAAGCTTTCTTT. Translation: CASSPPGTGMDTEAFF.

V and J are TRBV6-5 and TRBJ1-5; D not resolved. The length of the CDR3 is 13 residues. The germline CDR1 and CDR2 sequences are MNHEY and SVGAGI. V was shortened by 0 bases and J by 7 bases, with 7 bases between the two germline ends. The CDR3 coding sequence is TGTGCCAGCAGTTACTCTCTCATCCAGCCCCAGCATTTT. Its translation: CASSYSLIQPQHF.

At least ten counts were recorded for this clonotype. The chain's CDR3 is CASSEKIGDGGTEAFF. In DNA, the CDR3 is TGTGCCAGCAGTGAGAAGATCGGGGATGGTGGCACTGAAGCTTTCTTT. The chain links TRBV2 to TRBJ1-1; no clear D. Trimming took 3 bases from V and 4 from J, leaving 18 bases between them. Germline values: CDR1 SNHLY, CDR2 FYNNEI. This CDR3 region has 16 residues. Full variable domain (outside the CDR3, taken from reference TRBV2 and TRBJ1-1): EPEVTQTPSHQVTQMGQEVILRCVPISNHLYFYWYRQILGQKVEFLVSFYNNEISEKSEIFDDQFSVERPDGSNFTLKIRSTKLEDSAMYFCASSEKIGDGGTEAFFGQGTRLTVV.

This clonotype was found a few times. The rearrangement links TRBV4-1 to TRBJ1-1, with D possibly matching TRBD1 (5 bases). Looked up from germline, CDR1 is MGHRA and CDR2 is YSYEKL. This CDR3 is built from 15 residues. Trimming took 0 bases from V and 2 from J, leaving 10 bases between them. CDR3 region: CASSQDLGGNTEAFF. CDR3 sequence (DNA): TGCGCCAGCAGCCAAGATCTCGGGGGAAACACTGAAGCTTTCTTT.

As concerns this clonotype: This may arise from a read error, as a much more abundant clone is one base away. The chain combines TRBV19 with TRBJ1-1; D ambiguous. In germline, CDR1 is LNHDA, CDR2 SQIVND (reference sequence). The V gene lost 3 bases and the J gene lost 1 base, with 12 bases spanning the gap. The CDR3 covers 15 residues. CDR3 sequence reads: CASSIAPKTNTEAFF. CDR3 DNA: TGTGCCAGTAGTATCGCCCCCAAAACGAACACTGAAGCTTTCTTT. Drawing the rest from reference TRBV19 and TRBJ1-1, the complete variable domain is DGGITQSPKYLFRKEGQNVTLSCEQNLNHDAMYWYRQDPGQGLRLIYYSQIVNDFQKGDIAEGYSVSREKKESFPLTVTSAQKNPTAFYLCASSIAPKTNTEAFFGQGTRLTVV.

As regards this clonotype: The junction does not match germline at one end; this may be a read error. The V call is TRBV10-3, the J call TRBJ2-6; tentatively, D is TRBD2 (6 bases). Germline loops: CDR1 ENHRY, CDR2 SYGVKD. This CDR3 is 18 amino acids long. CDR3 protein: CASSKGLHLSSGANVLTF. The CDR3 region has the DNA TGTGCCAGCAGTAAGGGACTGCACCTATCCTCTGGGGCCAACGTCCTGACTTTC.

This clonotype has ten or more counts. The rearrangement links TRBV5-1 to TRBJ1-2, with D unclear. Trimming removed 5 bases from V and 2 bases from J, with 13 bases in between. Per germline, CDR1 SGHRS and CDR2 YFSETQ. This CDR3 comprises 14 residues. CDR3: CASRSSSGNYGYTF. DNA of the CDR3: TGCGCCAGCAGATCGTCATCGGGGAACTATGGCTACACCTTC.

This clonotype has only one observation. The V gene is TRBV9, the J gene TRBJ2-5, with D maybe TRBD2 (7 bases). The CDR3 runs 15 residues. From germline, CDR1 is SGDLS and CDR2 YYNGEE. V was shortened by 3 bases and J by 5 bases, with 17 bases between the two germline ends. The CDR3 sequence is CASSAGGGWRETQYF. DNA of the CDR3: TGTGCCAGCAGCGCAGGCGGGGGCTGGCGGGAGACCCAGTACTTC.

The chain employs TRBV10-3 and TRBJ2-7; TRBD2 might be the D (6 bases). Trimming left V 6 bases short and J 5 bases short, with 11 bases between. Germline V gene lookup returns CDR1 ENHRY and CDR2 SYGVKD. The CDR3 covers 12 residues. CDR3 sequence reads: CAISGSADEQYF. CDR3 in DNA: TGTGCCATCAGCGGGAGTGCAGACGAGCAGTACTTC.

The V call is TRBV12-3 or TRBV12-4, the J call TRBJ1-4, with D tentatively TRBD1 (5 bases). CDR3 length: 14 amino acids. Trimming took 6 bases from V and 6 from J, leaving 14 bases between them. The CDR3 here is CASSLKGTDEKLFF. The CDR3 nucleotides read TGTGCCAGCAGCTTGAAGGGGACGGATGAAAAACTGTTTTTT.

About this clonotype: A much larger clone lies a single base off, so this may be a read error. The chain joins TRBV12-3 or TRBV12-4 to TRBJ1-5; D ambiguous. The CDR3 extends over 12 amino acids. Trimming pared 1 base from V and 9 bases from J, leaving 7 bases between. The CDR3 sequence is CASSLGPGPQHF. The DNA of the CDR3 is TGTGCCAGCAGTTTAGGTCCTGGGCCCCAGCATTTT.

This clonotype was counted many times. The rearrangement links TRBV20-1 to TRBJ2-5, with TRBD2 as a possible D gene (5 bases). Germline-derived CDR1 and CDR2 are DFQATT and SNEGSKA (reference sequence). The CDR3 is 13 amino acids. Deletions cut 6 bases from V and 8 bases from J, with 19 bases between. The CDR3 sequence: CSADYSRIPTQYF. The CDR3 nucleotides are TGCAGTGCCGACTACAGCAGAATTCCTACCCAGTACTTC.

There are a few counts of this clonotype. The chain carries TRBV6-5 and TRBJ2-5; 10 positions agree with TRBD2. The CDR3 spans 16 residues. CDR1 is MNHEY and CDR2 is SVGAGI in the germline V gene. Losses at the gene ends were 5 bases for V and 2 bases for J; bases not matched to a gene: 8. DNA for the CDR3: TGTGCCAGCAGTGAGGTAGCGGGGGGACATCAAGAGACCCAGTACTTC. Its translation: CASSEVAGGHQETQYF.